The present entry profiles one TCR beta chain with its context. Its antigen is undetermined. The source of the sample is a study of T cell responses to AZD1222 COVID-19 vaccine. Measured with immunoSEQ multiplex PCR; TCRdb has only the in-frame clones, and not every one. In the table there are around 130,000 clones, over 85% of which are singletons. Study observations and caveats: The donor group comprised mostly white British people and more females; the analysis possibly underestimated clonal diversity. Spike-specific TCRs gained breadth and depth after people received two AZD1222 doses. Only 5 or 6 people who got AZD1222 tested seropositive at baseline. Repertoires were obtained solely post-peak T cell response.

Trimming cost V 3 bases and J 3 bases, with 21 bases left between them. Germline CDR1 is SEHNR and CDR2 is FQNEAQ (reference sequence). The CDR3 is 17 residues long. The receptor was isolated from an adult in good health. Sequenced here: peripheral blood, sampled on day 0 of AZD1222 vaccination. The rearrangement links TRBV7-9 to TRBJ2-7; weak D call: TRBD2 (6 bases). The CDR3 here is CASSFLQGPGGGYEQYF. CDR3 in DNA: TGTGCCAGCAGCTTCCTCCAAGGGCCCGGGGGAGGCTACGAGCAGTACTTC.